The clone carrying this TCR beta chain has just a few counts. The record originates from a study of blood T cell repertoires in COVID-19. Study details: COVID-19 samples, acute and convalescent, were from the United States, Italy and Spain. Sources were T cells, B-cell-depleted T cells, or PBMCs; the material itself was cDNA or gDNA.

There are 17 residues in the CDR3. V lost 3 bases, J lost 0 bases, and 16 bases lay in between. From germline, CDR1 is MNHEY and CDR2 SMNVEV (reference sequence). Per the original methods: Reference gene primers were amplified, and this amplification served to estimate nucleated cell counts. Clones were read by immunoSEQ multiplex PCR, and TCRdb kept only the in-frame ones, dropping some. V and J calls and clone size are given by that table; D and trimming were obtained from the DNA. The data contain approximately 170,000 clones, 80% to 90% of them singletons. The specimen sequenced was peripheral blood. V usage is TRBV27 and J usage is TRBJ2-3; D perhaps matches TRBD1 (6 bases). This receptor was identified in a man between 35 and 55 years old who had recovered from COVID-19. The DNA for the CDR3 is TGTGCCAGCAGTTTGTATCGGACAGTGGTTAGCACAGATACGCAGTATTTT. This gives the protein CASSLYRTVVSTDTQYF.